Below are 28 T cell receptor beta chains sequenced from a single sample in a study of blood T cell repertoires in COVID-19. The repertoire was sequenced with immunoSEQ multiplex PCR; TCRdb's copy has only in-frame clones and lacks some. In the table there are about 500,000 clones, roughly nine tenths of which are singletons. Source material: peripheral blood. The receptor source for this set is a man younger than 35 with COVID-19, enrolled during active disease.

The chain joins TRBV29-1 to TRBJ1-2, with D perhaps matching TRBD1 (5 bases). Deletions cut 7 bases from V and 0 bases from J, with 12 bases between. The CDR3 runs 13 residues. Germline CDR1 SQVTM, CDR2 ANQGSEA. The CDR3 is CSAFGGANYGYTF. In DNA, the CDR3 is TGCAGCGCCTTTGGAGGGGCTAACTATGGCTACACCTTC.

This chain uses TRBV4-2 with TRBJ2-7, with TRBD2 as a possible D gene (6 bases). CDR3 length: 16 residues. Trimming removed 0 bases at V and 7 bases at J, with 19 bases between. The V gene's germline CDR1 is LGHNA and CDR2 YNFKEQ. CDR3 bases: TGTGCCAGCAGCCAAGAATATGGGGGGACTTTGGGAGAGCAGTACTTC. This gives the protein CASSQEYGGTLGEQYF.

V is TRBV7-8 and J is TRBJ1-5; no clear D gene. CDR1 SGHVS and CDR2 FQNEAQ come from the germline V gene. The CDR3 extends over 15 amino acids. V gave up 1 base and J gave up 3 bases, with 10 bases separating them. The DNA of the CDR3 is TGTGCCAGCAGCTTAGGAACGTCAGACAATCAGCCCCAGCATTTT. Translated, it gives CASSLGTSDNQPQHF.

The CDR3 DNA is TGCGCCAGCAGTACTTTACAGGGCGCGAACACTGAAGCTTTCTTT. This encodes CASSTLQGANTEAFF. This rearrangement joins TRBV5-1 to TRBJ1-1, with a possible D match to TRBD1 (6 bases). There are 15 residues in the CDR3. Deletions cut 5 bases from V and 1 base from J, with 15 bases between. Germline CDR1 reads SGHRS; CDR2 reads YFSETQ.

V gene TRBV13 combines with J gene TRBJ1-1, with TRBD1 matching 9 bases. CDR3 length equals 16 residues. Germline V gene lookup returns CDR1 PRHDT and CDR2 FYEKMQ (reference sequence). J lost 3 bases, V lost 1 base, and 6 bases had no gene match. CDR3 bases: TGTGCCAGCAGCTTAGAAAATAACAGGGGGCACACTGAAGCTTTCTTT. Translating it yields CASSLENNRGHTEAFF.

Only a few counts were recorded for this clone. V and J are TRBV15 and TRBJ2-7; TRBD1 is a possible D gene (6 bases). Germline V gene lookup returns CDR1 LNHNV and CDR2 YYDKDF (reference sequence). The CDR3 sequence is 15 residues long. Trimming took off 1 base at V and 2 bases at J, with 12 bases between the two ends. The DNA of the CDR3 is TGTGCCACCAGCAGAGGGAGGACAGCCCCCTACGAGCAGTACTTC. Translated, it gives CATSRGRTAPYEQYF.

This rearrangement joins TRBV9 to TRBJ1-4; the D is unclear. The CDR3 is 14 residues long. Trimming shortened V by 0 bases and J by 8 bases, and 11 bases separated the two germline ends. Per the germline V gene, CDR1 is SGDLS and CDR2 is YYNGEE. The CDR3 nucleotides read TGTGCCAGCAGCGTAGGGGGAGGGATCGAAAAACTGTTTTTT. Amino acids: CASSVGGGIEKLFF.

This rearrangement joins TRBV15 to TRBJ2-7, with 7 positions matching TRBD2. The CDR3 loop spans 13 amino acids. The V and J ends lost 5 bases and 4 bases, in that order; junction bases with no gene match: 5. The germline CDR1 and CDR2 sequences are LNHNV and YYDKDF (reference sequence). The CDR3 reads CATSANGGYEQYF. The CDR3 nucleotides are TGTGCCACCAGCGCCAACGGGGGGTACGAGCAGTACTTC.

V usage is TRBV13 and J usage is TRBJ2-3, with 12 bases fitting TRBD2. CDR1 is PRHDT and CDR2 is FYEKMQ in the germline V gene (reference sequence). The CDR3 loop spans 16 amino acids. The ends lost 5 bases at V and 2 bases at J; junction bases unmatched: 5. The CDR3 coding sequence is TGTGCCAGCAGCCCAGGACTAGCGGGGCACACAGATACGCAGTATTTT. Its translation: CASSPGLAGHTDTQYF.

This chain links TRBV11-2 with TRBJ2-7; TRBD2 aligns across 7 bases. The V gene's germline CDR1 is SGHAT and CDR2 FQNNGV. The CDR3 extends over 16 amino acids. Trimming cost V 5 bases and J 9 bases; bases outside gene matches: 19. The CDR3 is CASSPHGPGLPLGQYF. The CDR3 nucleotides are TGTGCCAGCAGCCCCCACGGACCGGGACTACCCCTAGGGCAGTACTTC.

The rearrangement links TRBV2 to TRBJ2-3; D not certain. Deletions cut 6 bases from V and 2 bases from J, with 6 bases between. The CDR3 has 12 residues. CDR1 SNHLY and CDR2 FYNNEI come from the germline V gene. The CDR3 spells CASRRLTDTQYF. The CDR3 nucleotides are TGTGCCAGCAGACGACTCACAGATACGCAGTATTTT.

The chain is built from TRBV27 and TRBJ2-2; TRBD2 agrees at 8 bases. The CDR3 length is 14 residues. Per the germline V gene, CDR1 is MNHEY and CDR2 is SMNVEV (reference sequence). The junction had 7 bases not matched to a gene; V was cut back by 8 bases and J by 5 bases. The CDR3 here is CASLGGAGTGELFF. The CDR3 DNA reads TGTGCCAGCCTCGGGGGGGCGGGAACCGGGGAGCTGTTTTTT.

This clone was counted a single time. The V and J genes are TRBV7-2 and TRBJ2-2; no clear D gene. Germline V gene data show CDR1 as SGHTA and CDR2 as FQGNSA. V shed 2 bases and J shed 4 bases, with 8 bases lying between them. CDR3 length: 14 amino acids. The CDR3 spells CASSLQVGTGELFF. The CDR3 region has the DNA TGTGCCAGCAGCTTACAGGTCGGCACCGGGGAGCTGTTTTTT.

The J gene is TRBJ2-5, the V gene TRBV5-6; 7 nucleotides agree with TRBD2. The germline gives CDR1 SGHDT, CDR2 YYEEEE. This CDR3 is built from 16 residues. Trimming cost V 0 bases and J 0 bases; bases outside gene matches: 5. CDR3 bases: TGTGCCAGCAGCTTGGCCCTAGCGGAACACCAAGAGACCCAGTACTTC. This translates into CASSLALAEHQETQYF.

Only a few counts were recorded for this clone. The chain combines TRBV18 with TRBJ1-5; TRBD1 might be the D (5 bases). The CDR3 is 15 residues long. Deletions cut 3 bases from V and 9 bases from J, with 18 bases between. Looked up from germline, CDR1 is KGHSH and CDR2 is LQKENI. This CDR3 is CASSPRDSGGTPQHF. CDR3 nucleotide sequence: TGTGCCAGCTCACCGAGGGACTCCGGGGGTACGCCCCAGCATTTT.

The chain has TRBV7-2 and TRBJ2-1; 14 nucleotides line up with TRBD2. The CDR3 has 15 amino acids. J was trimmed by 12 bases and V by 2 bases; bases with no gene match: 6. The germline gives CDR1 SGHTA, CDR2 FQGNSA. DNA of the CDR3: TGTGCCAGCAGCTTAAAGACTAGCGGGAGGGCCTTGCAGTTCTTC. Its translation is CASSLKTSGRALQFF. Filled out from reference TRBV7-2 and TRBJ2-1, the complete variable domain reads GAGVSQSPSNKVTEKGKDVELRCDPISGHTALYWYRQSLGQGLEFLIYFQGNSAPDKSGLPSDRFSAERTGGSVSTLTIQRTQQEDSAVYLCASSLKTSGRALQFFGPGTRLTVL.

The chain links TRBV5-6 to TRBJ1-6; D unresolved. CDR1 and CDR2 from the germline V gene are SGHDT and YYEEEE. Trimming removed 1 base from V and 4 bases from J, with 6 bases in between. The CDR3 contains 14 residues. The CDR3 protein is CASSLSYYNSPLHF. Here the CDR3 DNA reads TGTGCCAGCAGCTTGTCCTATTATAATTCACCCCTCCACTTT.

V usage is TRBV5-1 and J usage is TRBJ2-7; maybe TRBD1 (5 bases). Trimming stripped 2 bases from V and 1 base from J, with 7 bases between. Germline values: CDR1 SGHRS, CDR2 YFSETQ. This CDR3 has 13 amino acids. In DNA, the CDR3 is TGCGCCAGCAGCTTCGACAGTTCCTACGAGCAGTACTTC. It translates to CASSFDSSYEQYF.

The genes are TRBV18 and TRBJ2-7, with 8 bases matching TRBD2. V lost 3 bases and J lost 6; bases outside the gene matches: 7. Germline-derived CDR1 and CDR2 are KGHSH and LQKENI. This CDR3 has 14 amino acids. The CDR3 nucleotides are TGTGCCAGCTCACCGGGACTAGGACGTGCCGAGCAGTACTTC. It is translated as CASSPGLGRAEQYF.

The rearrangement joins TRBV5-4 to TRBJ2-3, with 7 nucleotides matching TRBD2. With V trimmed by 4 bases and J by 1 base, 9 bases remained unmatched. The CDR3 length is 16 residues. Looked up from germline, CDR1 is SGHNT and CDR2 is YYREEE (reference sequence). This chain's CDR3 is CASSPPGGLRTDTQYF. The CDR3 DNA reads TGTGCCAGCAGCCCTCCGGGGGGACTGCGCACAGATACGCAGTATTTT.

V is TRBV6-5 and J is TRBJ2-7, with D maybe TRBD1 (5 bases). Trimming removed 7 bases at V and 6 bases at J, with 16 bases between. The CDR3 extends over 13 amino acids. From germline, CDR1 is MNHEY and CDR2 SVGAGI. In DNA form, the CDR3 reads TGTGCCAGCACCCTACAGGTCCCTGGCGAGCAGTACTTC. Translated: CASTLQVPGEQYF.

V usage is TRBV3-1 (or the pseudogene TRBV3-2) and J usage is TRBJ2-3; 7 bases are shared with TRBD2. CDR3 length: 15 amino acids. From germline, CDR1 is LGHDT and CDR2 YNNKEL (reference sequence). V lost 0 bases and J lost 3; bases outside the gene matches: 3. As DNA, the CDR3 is TGTGCCAGCAGCCAAGATTGGGGGGGAACAGATACGCAGTATTTT. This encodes CASSQDWGGTDTQYF.

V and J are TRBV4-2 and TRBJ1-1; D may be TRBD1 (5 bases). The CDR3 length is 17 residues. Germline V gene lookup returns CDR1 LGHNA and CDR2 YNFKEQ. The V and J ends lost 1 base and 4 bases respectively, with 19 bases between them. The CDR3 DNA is TGTGCCAGCAGCCAAGTCGGGGGTATCGGGCAGCTCACTGAAGCTTTCTTT. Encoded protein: CASSQVGGIGQLTEAFF.

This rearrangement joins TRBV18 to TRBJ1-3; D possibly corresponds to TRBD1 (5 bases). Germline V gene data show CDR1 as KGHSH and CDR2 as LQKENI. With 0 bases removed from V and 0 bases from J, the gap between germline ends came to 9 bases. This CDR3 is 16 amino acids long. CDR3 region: CASSPPQGNSGNTIYF. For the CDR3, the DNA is TGTGCCAGCTCACCACCGCAGGGTAACTCTGGAAACACCATATATTTT. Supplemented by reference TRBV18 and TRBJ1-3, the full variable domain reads NAGVMQNPRHLVRRRGQEARLRCSPMKGHSHVYWYRQLPEEGLKFMVYLQKENIIDESGMPKERFSAEFPKEGPSILRIQQVVRGDSAAYFCASSPPQGNSGNTIYFGEGSWLTVV.

The CDR3 here is CASSESMSGNTIYF. The CDR3 nucleotides are TGTGCCAGCAGTGAATCTATGTCTGGAAACACCATATATTTT. The V call is TRBV27, the J call TRBJ1-3; D is unclear. The CDR3 totals 14 residues. Germline V gene data show CDR1 as MNHEY and CDR2 as SMNVEV (reference sequence). Trimming took 5 bases from V and 1 from J, leaving 9 bases between them.

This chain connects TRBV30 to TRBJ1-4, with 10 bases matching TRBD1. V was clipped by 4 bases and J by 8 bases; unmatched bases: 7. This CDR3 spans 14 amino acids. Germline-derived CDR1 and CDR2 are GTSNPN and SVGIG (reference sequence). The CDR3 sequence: CAWIPGTGEEKLFF. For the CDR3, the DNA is TGTGCCTGGATCCCCGGGACAGGGGAGGAAAAACTGTTTTTT.

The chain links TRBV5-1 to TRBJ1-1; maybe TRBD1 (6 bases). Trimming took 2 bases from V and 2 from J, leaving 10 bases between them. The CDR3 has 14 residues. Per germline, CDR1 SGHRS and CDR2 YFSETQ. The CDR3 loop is CASSFGQSNTEAFF. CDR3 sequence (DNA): TGCGCCAGCAGCTTTGGACAGAGTAACACTGAAGCTTTCTTT.

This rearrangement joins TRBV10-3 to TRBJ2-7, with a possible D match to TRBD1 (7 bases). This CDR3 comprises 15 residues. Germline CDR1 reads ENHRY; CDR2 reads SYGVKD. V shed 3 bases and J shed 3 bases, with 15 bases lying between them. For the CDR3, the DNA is TGTGCCATCAGTGACGGAGGGGGCGTACTCTACGAGCAGTACTTC. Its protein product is CAISDGGGVLYEQYF.